A selection of T cell receptor beta chains follows, all from one sample in a study of CD8 T cells in ankylosing spondylitis. TCRdb reprocessed the 5' RACE reads with MiXCR, giving one entry per CDR3 protein. The table has 250,000 or so distinct CDR3 sequences, around 25% seen once; the top ten hold approximately 0.61%. The sequencing input was blood, either unsorted or a sorted T cell fraction (not recorded which). The receptors were gathered from a male donor with ankylosing spondylitis or in good health (not recorded which). Both conserved end residues are part of each CDR3. D genes are given only for firm matches. Rows may omit the clone size; those that give it use once, few, many or a size class.

d_gene	v_gene	abundance	j_gene	CDR3aa	CDR3nt
-	TRBV9	-	TRBJ2-1	CASSVQGTNNEQFF	TGTGCCAGCAGCGTACAGGGGACCAACAATGAGCAGTTCTTC
-	TRBV20-1	few	TRBJ2-7	CSAGRTASYEQYF	TGCAGTGCTGGGAGGACGGCTTCCTACGAGCAGTACTTC
-	TRBV3-1	-	TRBJ1-2	CASSQGAGYTF	TGTGCCAGCAGCCAAGGGGCTGGCTACACCTTC
TRBD1	TRBV10-3	-	TRBJ2-7	CAIRIGQGSYEQYF	TGTGCCATCAGAATAGGACAGGGATCCTACGAGCAGTACTTC
TRBD1	TRBV10-3	few	TRBJ2-1	CAIRQGENEQFF	TGTGCCATAAGACAGGGGGAGAATGAGCAGTTCTTC
-	TRBV21-1	many	TRBJ1-2	CASKSAGANYGYTF	TGTGCCAGCAAATCCGCCGGGGCGAACTATGGCTACACCTTC
-	TRBV15	many	TRBJ2-1	CATSRDRFSGNEQFF	TGTGCCACCAGCAGAGATAGGTTTTCGGGGAATGAGCAGTTCTTC
TRBD1	TRBV15	few	TRBJ2-7	CATSPGTGGYEQYF	TGTGCCACCAGCCCAGGGACAGGGGGCTACGAGCAGTACTTC
-	TRBV29-1	-	TRBJ2-2	CSVAGRDTGELFF	TGCAGCGTCGCCGGGAGAGACACCGGGGAGCTGTTTTTT
-	TRBV20-1	-	TRBJ1-2	CSARASLSNYGYTF	TGCAGTGCTAGGGCCTCTCTATCTAACTATGGCTACACCTTC
-	TRBV5-1	many	TRBJ2-7	CASSLEATTYEQYF	TGCGCCAGCAGCTTGGAAGCTACTACCTACGAGCAGTACTTC
-	TRBV10-3	few	TRBJ2-5	CAAGSRETQYF	TGTGCCGCAGGGAGCCGGGAGACCCAGTACTTC
-	TRBV12-3/TRBV12-4	few	TRBJ1-6	CASRDGAWNNSPLHF	TGTGCCAGCAGAGATGGAGCATGGAATAATTCACCCCTCCACTTT
TRBD1	TRBV27	-	TRBJ2-7	CATPTGSSYEQYF	TGTGCCACTCCGACAGGGAGCTCCTACGAGCAGTACTTC
-	TRBV12-3/TRBV12-4	many	TRBJ2-1	CASTLRGVTYNEQFF	TGTGCCAGCACCCTAAGGGGAGTAACCTACAATGAGCAGTTCTTC
-	TRBV15	-	TRBJ2-3	CATSRDGQADTQYF	TGTGCCACCAGCAGAGATGGCCAGGCAGATACGCAGTATTTT
TRBD2	TRBV6-5	many	TRBJ2-5	CASSWSLAGVQETQYF	TGTGCCAGCAGTTGGTCACTAGCGGGGGTCCAAGAGACCCAGTACTTC
-	TRBV20-1	few	TRBJ1-3	CSASQGPSGNTIYF	TGCAGTGCCAGTCAGGGCCCCTCTGGAAACACCATATATTTT
-	TRBV12-3/TRBV12-4	few	TRBJ1-1	CASSLGGQNTEAFF	TGTGCCAGCAGTTTAGGCGGTCAGAACACTGAAGCTTTCTTT
-	TRBV10-3	-	TRBJ2-7	CAISVQGEEQYF	TGTGCCATCAGCGTACAGGGTGAAGAGCAGTACTTC
-	TRBV5-1	-	TRBJ2-5	CASSPGTSRGETQYF	TGCGCCAGCAGCCCTGGGACATCAAGGGGAGAGACCCAGTACTTC
-	TRBV4-2	many	TRBJ2-4	CASSPRRLAKNIQYF	TGTGCCAGCAGCCCGCGACGGCTAGCCAAAAACATTCAGTACTTC
-	TRBV20-1	-	TRBJ2-3	CSARTPLGESRLQGRTQYF	TGCAGTGCTAGAACCCCCTTGGGCGAAAGCAGACTACAGGGCCGTACGCAGTATTTT
TRBD1	TRBV7-9	many	TRBJ1-3	CASSPRMTGSGNTIYF	TGTGCCAGCAGCCCTCGAATGACAGGGTCTGGAAACACCATATATTTT
-	TRBV2	-	TRBJ1-2	CASSVGRDLYGYTF	TGTGCCAGCAGTGTCGGAAGGGACCTCTATGGCTACACCTTC
-	TRBV2	few	TRBJ2-3	CASSARNTDTQYF	TGTGCCAGCAGTGCTAGGAACACAGATACGCAGTATTTT
-	TRBV4-2	once	TRBJ1-6	CASSQEAGPLHF	TGTGCCAGCAGCCAAGAGGCCGGTCCCCTCCACTTT
-	TRBV29-1	many	TRBJ2-3	CSVVGPRSTDTQYF	TGCAGCGTCGTAGGACCCCGGAGCACAGATACGCAGTATTTT
TRBD1	TRBV29-1	-	TRBJ2-7	CSVELEGQALGGGYEQYF	TGCAGCGTTGAGTTGGAGGGACAGGCATTGGGAGGTGGCTACGAGCAGTACTTC
-	TRBV7-2	many	TRBJ2-7	CASSPSSEQYF	TGTGCCAGCAGCCCCTCAAGTGAGCAGTACTTC
-	TRBV12-3/TRBV12-4	many	TRBJ1-6	CASSLRQTNSPLHF	TGTGCCAGCAGTTTACGACAAACGAATTCACCCCTCCACTTT
-	TRBV12-3/TRBV12-4	many	TRBJ1-5	CASSKRTNFRDHSNQPQHF	TGTGCCAGCAGTAAAAGGACTAACTTTAGGGACCATAGCAATCAGCCCCAGCATTTT
-	TRBV7-7	-	TRBJ2-5	CASSLRRAGRVQETQYF	TGTGCTAGCAGCTTACGACGCGCCGGCCGGGTCCAAGAGACCCAGTACTTC
TRBD2	TRBV9	many	TRBJ2-2	CASSLRTSPNTGELFF	TGTGCCAGCAGCCTCCGGACTAGCCCGAACACCGGGGAGCTGTTTTTT
-	TRBV12-3/TRBV12-4	many	TRBJ1-1	CASSFHSLNTEAFF	TGTGCCAGCAGTTTCCACTCCTTGAACACTGAAGCTTTCTTT
-	TRBV10-3	few	TRBJ2-1	CAISGATYNEQFF	TGTGCCATCAGTGGGGCGACCTACAATGAGCAGTTCTTC
TRBD1	TRBV12-3/TRBV12-4	many	TRBJ1-3	CASKADRGFSGNTIYF	TGTGCCAGCAAAGCCGACAGGGGATTCTCTGGAAACACCATATATTTT
-	TRBV10-3	-	TRBJ2-2	CAITTKGRGAGELFF	TGTGCCATCACGACGAAGGGTAGGGGGGCCGGGGAGCTGTTTTTT
-	TRBV5-5	few	TRBJ2-5	CASSLWGGALQETQYF	TGTGCCAGCAGCTTGTGGGGGGGGGCCCTCCAAGAGACCCAGTACTTC
TRBD1	TRBV10-3	-	TRBJ2-2	CAISNRGRALTGELFF	TGTGCCATCAGTAACAGGGGGCGAGCTCTCACCGGGGAGCTGTTTTTT
TRBD1	TRBV9	many	TRBJ2-3	CASGGQGVMDTQYF	TGTGCCAGTGGCGGGCAGGGGGTGATGGATACGCAGTATTTT
-	TRBV20-1	many	TRBJ1-2	CSASLRTRGGDGYTF	TGCAGTGCTAGTTTAAGGACACGGGGTGGGGATGGCTACACCTTC
-	TRBV7-3	many	TRBJ1-6	CASSQTILSPLHF	TGTGCCAGTTCTCAGACAATCTTATCACCCCTCCACTTT
-	TRBV12-3/TRBV12-4	-	TRBJ2-6	CACSKTGTPYSGANVLTF	TGTGCCTGCAGCAAAACAGGGACCCCCTACTCTGGGGCCAACGTCCTGACTTTC
-	TRBV20-1	many	TRBJ1-1	CSARGGRTRSTEAFF	TGCAGTGCTAGAGGGGGCAGGACCCGTAGTACTGAAGCTTTCTTT
-	TRBV12-3/TRBV12-4	many	TRBJ1-1	CASSLGGVGTFSEAFF	TGTGCCAGCAGTTTAGGGGGTGTGGGGACTTTTTCTGAAGCTTTCTTT
-	TRBV20-1	many	TRBJ1-5	CSGVGGTQAQPQHF	TGCAGTGGTGTGGGCGGGACACAAGCCCAGCCCCAGCATTTT
-	TRBV19	-	TRBJ1-1	CASSTWTNTEAFF	TGTGCCAGTAGTACTTGGACGAACACTGAAGCTTTCTTT
TRBD2	TRBV20-1	-	TRBJ2-1	CSARTSGGALRPYNEQFF	TGCAGTGCCCGGACTAGCGGGGGGGCCCTCCGGCCCTACAATGAGCAGTTCTTC
-	TRBV12-3/TRBV12-4	many	TRBJ2-7	CASSLEYGEQYF	TGTGCCAGCAGTTTAGAGTATGGCGAGCAGTACTTC
TRBD1	TRBV20-1	-	TRBJ2-4	CSARDGTGTHIQYF	TGCAGTGCTAGAGACGGGACAGGGACCCACATTCAGTACTTC